Presented here are 20 T cell receptor beta chains from one specimen sequenced in a study of human T cells and chemical hapten exposure. TCRdb redid the calling of the RACE reads with MiXCR, one entry per CDR3 protein. Among 180,000 or so distinct CDR3 sequences, about 14% were seen once, and the ten largest hold 1.5% to 2%. This sample's time point: patch test 1, 2 weeks after DPC sensitization. The treatment was: therapeutic diphenylcyclopropenone sensitization with weekly scalp DPC. Specimen: whole blood, collected in connection with sensitization to the hapten diphenylcyclopropenone (DPC). These receptors all stem from a young woman with alopecia areata. Some clones in this sample may be carry-over from other donors' samples.

The chain combines TRBV27 with TRBJ1-5; unclear D gene. Trimming shortened V by 2 bases and J by 0 bases, and 5 bases separated the two germline ends. CDR3 length equals 14 residues. The germline V gene encodes CDR1 MNHEY and CDR2 SMNVEV (reference sequence). The chain's CDR3 is CASSLRYSNQPQHF. In DNA, the CDR3 is TGTGCCAGCAGTTTACGGTATAGCAATCAGCCCCAGCATTTT.

This clonotype was counted only a few times. The V gene is TRBV29-1, the J gene TRBJ2-7; TRBD1 might be the D (6 bases). This CDR3 is built from 15 residues. With 6 bases removed from V and 0 bases from J, the gap between germline ends came to 18 bases. The germline CDR1 and CDR2 sequences are SQVTM and ANQGSEA. In DNA form, the CDR3 reads TGCAGCGTCTATAAGACAGGTCCGGACTCCTACGAGCAGTACTTC. Encoded protein: CSVYKTGPDSYEQYF.

This clonotype was detected a few times. This chain links TRBV11-3 with TRBJ1-2; possibly TRBD1 for D (5 bases). Germline CDR1 reads SGHNT; CDR2 reads YENEEA. This CDR3 has 14 amino acids. V was shortened by 2 bases and J by 4 bases, with 11 bases between the two germline ends. DNA for the CDR3: TGTGCCAGCAGCTTAAGCAGGGTTGGCTATGGCTACACCTTC. It is translated as CASSLSRVGYGYTF.

This clonotype was counted between two and nine times. The genes are TRBV18 and TRBJ1-5, with TRBD1 as a possible D gene (5 bases). V gave up 2 bases and J gave up 0 bases, with 11 bases separating them. Germline V gene sequence: CDR1 KGHSH, CDR2 LQKENI. This CDR3 comprises 16 residues. The CDR3 nucleotides read TGTGCCAGCTCACCATTTCAGGGAAATAGCAATCAGCCCCAGCATTTT. Residues: CASSPFQGNSNQPQHF.

This clonotype has just a few counts. This rearrangement joins TRBV28 to TRBJ2-3; no definite D call. Germline-derived CDR1 and CDR2 are MDHEN and SYDVKM. With 6 bases removed from V and 4 bases from J, the gap between germline ends came to 14 bases. The CDR3 sequence is 14 residues long. CDR3 protein: CASRWAGRADTQYF. CDR3 coding DNA: TGTGCCAGCAGGTGGGCCGGACGGGCAGATACGCAGTATTTT.

This clonotype was detected a few times. This chain connects TRBV19 to TRBJ2-1, with TRBD2 matching 13 bases. The CDR3 spans 16 residues. Looked up from germline, CDR1 is LNHDA and CDR2 is SQIVND (reference sequence). Trimming cost V 5 bases and J 0 bases; bases outside gene matches: 1. The CDR3 nucleotides read TGTGCCAGTAGTTGGACTAGCGGGGGCTCCTACAATGAGCAGTTCTTC. Translated, it gives CASSWTSGGSYNEQFF.

The chain has TRBV7-9 and TRBJ2-7; TRBD2 aligns across 7 bases. The CDR3 sequence is 12 residues long. The V segment lost 6 bases and the J segment 7 bases; nucleotides outside the gene matches: 6. From germline, CDR1 is SEHNR and CDR2 FQNEAQ (reference sequence). The CDR3 nucleotides are TGTGCCAGCAGAACCGAGCGGGGAGAGCAGTACTTC. It yields the protein CASRTERGEQYF.

V gene TRBV12-3 or TRBV12-4 combines with J gene TRBJ1-1, with D possibly being TRBD1 (6 bases). Trimming removed 7 bases from V and 3 bases from J, with 12 bases in between. The CDR3 spans 13 residues. CDR3 DNA sequence: TGTGCCAGCAAGGGGGGACGGTACACTGAAGCTTTCTTT. Translation gives CASKGGRYTEAFF.

The chain carries TRBV29-1 and TRBJ2-3, with 9 bases fitting TRBD1. Germline V gene lookup returns CDR1 SQVTM and CDR2 ANQGSEA. CDR3 size: 13 residues. V shed 7 bases, J shed 4 bases, and the junction held 6 bases outside the gene matches. The CDR3 DNA is TGCAGCGCTCCGGGACAGGGTTCAGATACGCAGTATTTT. It codes for CSAPGQGSDTQYF.

The chain carries TRBV12-3 or TRBV12-4 and TRBJ2-2, with D possibly being TRBD1 (6 bases). The V and J ends lost 2 bases and 4 bases respectively, with 11 bases between them. The CDR3 has 15 amino acids. Here the CDR3 DNA reads TGTGCCAGCAGTTTATTTACAGGGAGCACCGGGGAGCTGTTTTTT. Its protein is CASSLFTGSTGELFF.

This clonotype was seen a few times. This chain joins TRBV28 and TRBJ2-7, with 9 bases aligning to TRBD2. With V trimmed by 11 bases and J by 3 bases, 8 bases remained unmatched. There are 13 residues in the CDR3. Germline loops: CDR1 MDHEN, CDR2 SYDVKM. CDR3 amino acids: CASRGSGGYEQYF. In DNA, the CDR3 is TGTGCCTCACGTGGTAGCGGGGGCTACGAGCAGTACTTC.

This clonotype was picked up a small number of times. The genes are TRBV6-6 and TRBJ1-2; TRBD1 agrees at 10 bases. After removal of 4 bases from V and 4 bases from J, the junction contained 12 bases not matched to a gene. CDR3 length: 17 amino acids. CDR1 MNHNY and CDR2 SVGAGI come from the germline V gene (reference sequence). The CDR3 is CASSLGTGAGRGYGYTF. As DNA, the CDR3 is TGTGCCAGCAGTTTGGGGACAGGGGCGGGAAGGGGCTATGGCTACACCTTC.

This clonotype was detected ten times or more. The CDR3 loop reads CASSAGTGRGGYTF. CDR3 in DNA: TGTGCCAGCAGCGCGGGGACAGGGAGAGGTGGCTACACCTTC. This sequence joins TRBV5-6 and TRBJ1-2, with 9 bases identical to TRBD1. J lost 7 bases, V lost 4 bases, and 8 bases had no gene match. The CDR3 runs 14 residues. Germline CDR1 is SGHDT and CDR2 is YYEEEE.

This clonotype was seen only a few times. The V call is TRBV5-4, the J call TRBJ2-3; 9 bases are shared with TRBD2. Germline lookup yields CDR1 SGHNT and CDR2 YYREEE (reference sequence). CDR3 length: 17 amino acids. V lost 1 base to trimming and J lost 1 base; unmatched junction nucleotides: 7. The CDR3 loop is CASSLFQRGAGTDTQYF. The CDR3 nucleotides read TGTGCCAGCAGCTTGTTCCAGCGGGGGGCCGGCACAGATACGCAGTATTTT.

In its sample, this clonotype was seen a few times. The chain has TRBV10-3 and TRBJ2-1, with 8 nucleotides matching TRBD1. V shed 0 bases, J shed 5 bases, and the junction held 6 bases outside the gene matches. The CDR3 totals 16 residues. Germline assignment: CDR1 ENHRY and CDR2 SYGVKD. In DNA form, the CDR3 reads TGTGCCATCAGTGAGTCGCAGGGGGCCGGACACAATGAGCAGTTCTTC. This codes for CAISESQGAGHNEQFF.

In this sample, this clonotype turned up a few times. V usage is TRBV10-3 and J usage is TRBJ1-5; 11 bases line up with TRBD1. Losses at the gene ends were 9 bases for V and 4 bases for J; bases not matched to a gene: 5. Germline CDR1 and CDR2: ENHRY and SYGVKD. This CDR3 comprises 14 residues. The chain's CDR3 is CAISGQGDNQPQHF. The CDR3 DNA reads TGTGCCATTTCGGGACAGGGGGATAATCAGCCCCAGCATTTT.

In this sample, this clonotype turned up a few times. This rearrangement joins TRBV20-1 to TRBJ2-2; TRBD2 matches 11 bases. This CDR3 comprises 15 residues. Trimming removed 2 bases from V and 6 bases from J; junction bases left unmatched: 5. The germline V gene has CDR1 DFQATT and CDR2 SNEGSKA (reference sequence). CDR3: CSARTGTSGPGELFF. The CDR3 DNA follows: TGCAGTGCTAGAACCGGGACTAGCGGTCCCGGGGAGCTGTTTTTT.

This chain joins TRBV4-3 and TRBJ2-2; 10 bases line up with TRBD1. This CDR3 comprises 16 residues. V trimming: 1 base; J trimming: 7 bases; junction bases outside the gene matches: 6. Germline loops: CDR1 LGHNA, CDR2 YSLEER. The CDR3 loop is CASSQGTGGGVGELFF. In DNA form, the CDR3 reads TGCGCCAGCAGCCAAGGGACAGGGGGAGGAGTCGGGGAGCTGTTTTTT.

This clonotype has more than one count but fewer than ten. The chain has TRBV5-1 and TRBJ2-1; no firm D call. Germline V gives CDR1 SGHRS, CDR2 YFSETQ. Deletions cut 3 bases from V and 6 bases from J, with 13 bases between. The CDR3 covers 14 residues. As DNA, the CDR3 is TGCGCCAGCAGCTATCAAGCTCCCTCCAATGAGCAGTTCTTC. Residues: CASSYQAPSNEQFF.

The rearrangement joins TRBV11-3 to TRBJ2-7, with 7 nucleotides matching TRBD1. The trim removed 5 bases at V and 7 bases at J, leaving 14 bases unmatched. Germline CDR1 is SGHNT and CDR2 is YENEEA. The CDR3 is 15 amino acids. In nucleotides, the CDR3 is TGTGCCAGCAGCCCCGGGACAGCCCTACCCAGGGAGCAGTACTTC. Protein product: CASSPGTALPREQYF.